The 8 T cell receptor beta chains below come from one sample, sequenced in a study of technical replicates of blood from a handful of donors. Profiled with immunoSEQ multiplex PCR; TCRdb holds only in-frame clones, not every one. Of about 75,000 clones listed, roughly 90% are singletons. Sequenced input: T cells isolated from PBMCs. The receptors derive from a human donor in good health.

The gene calls are TRBV7-6 and TRBJ2-2; D not certain. Germline assignment: CDR1 SGHVS and CDR2 FNYEAQ. The CDR3 is 14 amino acids. V lost 5 bases, J lost 7 bases, and 14 bases lay in between. DNA for the CDR3: TGTGCCAGCAGCGCGATCGCGAACGGCGGGGAGCTGTTTTTT. Amino acids: CASSAIANGGELFF.

The count of this clone is one. This chain uses TRBV21-1 with TRBJ2-5; the D segment call TRBD2 is taken from the table without a DNA check. TRBV21-1 is a pseudogene. The CDR3 has 18 amino acids. This CDR3 reads CASSNAWEREGLEETQYF. CDR3 sequence (DNA): TGTGCCAGCAGCAATGCGTGGGAGCGGGAGGGCCTTGAAGAGACCCAGTACTTC.

The table lists this clone with a count of one. The chain joins TRBV5-4 to TRBJ1-2; 8 bases are shared with TRBD1. Germline loops: CDR1 SGHNT, CDR2 YYREEE (reference sequence). This CDR3 comprises 15 residues. V lost 2 bases and J lost 0; bases outside the gene matches: 3. Here the CDR3 DNA reads TGTGCCAGCAGCTTCGGGACAGGTCCTAACTATGGCTACACCTTC. This codes for CASSFGTGPNYGYTF.

The J gene is TRBJ2-3, the V gene TRBV10-1; D not certain. Trimming stripped 4 bases from V and 3 bases from J, with 11 bases between. CDR1 is WNHNN and CDR2 is SYGVQD in the germline V gene (reference sequence). CDR3 length: 14 amino acids. The CDR3 coding sequence is TGCGCCAGCAGTGGTCAGTATATGACAGATACGCAGTATTTT. Translated: CASSGQYMTDTQYF.

J is TRBJ2-3 and V is TRBV5-8, with no clear D. Germline V gives CDR1 SGHTS, CDR2 YDEGEE. CDR3 length: 11 amino acids. Trimming pared 4 bases from V and 6 bases from J, leaving 6 bases between. CDR3 DNA: TGTGCCAGCAGCCCTACCGATACGCAGTATTTT. Its protein is CASSPTDTQYF.

This clone has a single count. V is TRBV9 and J is TRBJ2-7, with D unclear. Germline V gene data show CDR1 as SGDLS and CDR2 as YYNGEE. The CDR3 has 13 residues. V was clipped by 2 bases and J by 4 bases, with 10 bases between them. The CDR3 protein is CASSVLDGYEQYF. The CDR3 DNA is TGTGCCAGCAGCGTGCTAGACGGATACGAGCAGTACTTC.

This chain connects TRBV13 to TRBJ1-2; D is unresolved. The CDR3 spans 13 residues. Germline CDR1 is PRHDT and CDR2 is FYEKMQ (reference sequence). Trimming removed 1 base at V and 6 bases at J, with 9 bases between. The CDR3 spells CASSLVSSNGYTF. The DNA for the CDR3 is TGTGCCAGCAGCTTAGTCTCGTCTAATGGCTACACCTTC.

The chain has TRBV6-5 and TRBJ1-5; 7 nucleotides agree with TRBD1. CDR3 length: 15 residues. J was trimmed by 0 bases and V by 1 base; bases with no gene match: 0. Germline CDR1 and CDR2: MNHEY and SVGAGI. This CDR3 reads CASSYYRGSNQPQHF. Here the CDR3 DNA reads TGTGCCAGCAGTTACTACAGGGGTAGCAATCAGCCCCAGCATTTT.